The TCR beta chain described here comes from a study of T cell responses to AZD1222 COVID-19 vaccine. TCRdb's table, derived via immunoSEQ multiplex PCR, lists solely in-frame clones and lacks some. The sample lists 90,000 to 100,000 clones; approximately 87% were seen once. Germline V CDR1 and CDR2: SGHNT, YYREEE (reference sequence). J was trimmed by 4 bases and V by 4 bases; bases with no gene match: 10. The CDR3 loop spans 16 amino acids. This chain links TRBV5-4 with TRBJ2-5, with 10 bases fitting TRBD2. The sequencing used peripheral blood, collected on day 0 of AZD1222 vaccination. The TCR was taken from an adult in good health. This CDR3 reads CASSPRGASGRETQYF. The CDR3 nucleotides read TGTGCCAGCAGCCCACGCGGGGCTAGCGGGAGAGAGACCCAGTACTTC.